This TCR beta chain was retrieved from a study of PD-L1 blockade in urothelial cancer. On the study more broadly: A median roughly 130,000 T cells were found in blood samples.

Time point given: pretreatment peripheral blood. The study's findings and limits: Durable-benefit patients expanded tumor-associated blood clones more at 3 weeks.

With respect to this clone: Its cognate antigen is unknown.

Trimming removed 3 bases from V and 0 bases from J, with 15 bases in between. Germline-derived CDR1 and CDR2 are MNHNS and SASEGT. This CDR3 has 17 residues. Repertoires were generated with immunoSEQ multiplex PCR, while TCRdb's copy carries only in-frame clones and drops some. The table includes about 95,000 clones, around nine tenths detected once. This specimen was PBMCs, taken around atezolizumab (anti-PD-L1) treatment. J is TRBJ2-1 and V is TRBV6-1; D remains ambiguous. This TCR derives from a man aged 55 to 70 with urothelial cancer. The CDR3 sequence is CASSDPQIWSSYNEQFF. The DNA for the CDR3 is TGTGCCAGCAGTGACCCCCAAATCTGGAGCTCCTACAATGAGCAGTTCTTC.